This T cell receptor (beta chain) was recovered during a study of early T cells in non-severe SARS-CoV-2 infection. As for the study in general: Chains stayed unpaired after sequencing of bulk RNA from unsorted whole blood.

A few counts support this clonotype. CDR1 SQVTM and CDR2 ANQGSEA come from the germline V gene. This CDR3 region has 15 residues. The ends were cut back, 0 bases at V and 1 base at J, with 12 bases in the middle. TCRdb fed the 5' RACE reads into MiXCR, producing one record per CDR3 protein. The data contain approximately 100,000 distinct CDR3 sequences, around 15% of them singletons. The receptor was isolated from an adult who was a healthcare worker with PCR-confirmed SARS-CoV-2 infection or an uninfected control (not recorded which). The chain combines TRBV29-1 with TRBJ1-1; D uncertain. Sequenced: whole blood. The CDR3 is CSVEDQKSRNTEAFF. Written as DNA, the CDR3 is TGCAGCGTTGAAGATCAAAAGAGCAGGAACACTGAAGCTTTCTTT.